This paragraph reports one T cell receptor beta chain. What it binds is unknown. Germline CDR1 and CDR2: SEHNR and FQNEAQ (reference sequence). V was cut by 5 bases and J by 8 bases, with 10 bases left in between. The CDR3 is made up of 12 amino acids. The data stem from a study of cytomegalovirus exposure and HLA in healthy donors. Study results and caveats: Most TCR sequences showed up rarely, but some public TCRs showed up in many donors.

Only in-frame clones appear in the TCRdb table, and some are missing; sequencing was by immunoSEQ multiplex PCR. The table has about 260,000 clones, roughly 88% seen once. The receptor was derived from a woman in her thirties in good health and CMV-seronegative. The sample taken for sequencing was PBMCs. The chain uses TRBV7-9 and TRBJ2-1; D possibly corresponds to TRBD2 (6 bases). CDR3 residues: CASSPGVYEQFF. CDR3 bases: TGTGCCAGCAGCCCGGGGGTCTATGAGCAGTTCTTC.